The clone carrying this T cell receptor beta chain has just one count. The antigen remains unidentified. The data derive from a study of lymphopenia after photon versus proton radiotherapy. General study findings and limits: Only patients who died were analyzed for survival; proton advantage is unproven. After the lymphocyte nadir, photon-treated repertoires showed oligoclonal expansion, especially of CD8+ Temra cells.

Measured with immunoSEQ multiplex PCR; TCRdb has only the in-frame clones, and not every one. The data contain around 50,000 clones, 65% to 85% of them singletons. Germline loops: CDR1 MGHRA, CDR2 YSYEKL. This CDR3 region has 12 residues. V was clipped by 4 bases and J by 6 bases; unmatched bases: 2. The TCR originated in a man aged 60 to 69 with pancreatic cancer. The material was peripheral blood, obtained from a patient treated with proton-based radiotherapy. This chain links TRBV4-1 with TRBJ2-7, with 8 positions matching TRBD1. This chain's CDR3 is CASSLGQGEQYF. CDR3 in DNA: TGCGCCAGCAGCCTCGGACAGGGCGAGCAGTACTTC.